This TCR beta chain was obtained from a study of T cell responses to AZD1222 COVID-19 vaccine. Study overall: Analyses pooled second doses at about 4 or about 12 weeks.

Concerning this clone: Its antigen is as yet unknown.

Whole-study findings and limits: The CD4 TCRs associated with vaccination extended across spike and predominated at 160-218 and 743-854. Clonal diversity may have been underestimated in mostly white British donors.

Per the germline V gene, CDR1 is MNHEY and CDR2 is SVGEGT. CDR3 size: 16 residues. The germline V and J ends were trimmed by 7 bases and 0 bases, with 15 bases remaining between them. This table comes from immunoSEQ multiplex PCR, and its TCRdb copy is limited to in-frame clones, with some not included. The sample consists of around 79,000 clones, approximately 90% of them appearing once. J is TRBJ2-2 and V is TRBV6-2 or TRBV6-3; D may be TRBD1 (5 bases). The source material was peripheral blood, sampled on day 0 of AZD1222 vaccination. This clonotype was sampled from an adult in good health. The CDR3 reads CASTPNRTPNTGELFF. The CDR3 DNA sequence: TGTGCCAGCACCCCAAACAGGACCCCGAACACCGGGGAGCTGTTTTTT.